These 20 T cell receptor beta chains came from one sample sequenced in a study of memory CD4+ T cells and cytomegalovirus serostatus. TCRdb's table, derived via immunoSEQ multiplex PCR, lists solely in-frame clones and lacks some. The table has 50,000 or so clones, under 90% seen once. The sort gate was single viable CD3+CD4+CD8-CD45RO+ cells for memory CD4+ T cells. Source material: memory CD4+ T cells from blood. These receptors originate from an adult in good health and CMV-seronegative.

The V and J genes are TRBV14 and TRBJ1-2, with 7 nucleotides matching TRBD1. V lost 1 base, J lost 6 bases, and 8 bases stayed unmatched. The germline gives CDR1 SGHDN, CDR2 FVKESK. The length of the CDR3 is 15 residues. CDR3 in amino acids: CASSQGRGRRDGYTF. The CDR3 coding sequence is TGTGCCAGCAGCCAAGGGAGGGGGCGCAGGGATGGCTACACCTTC.

This clone is a singleton in its sample. The chain uses TRBV7-2 and TRBJ1-1; 8 nucleotides match TRBD1. V was clipped by 5 bases and J by 5 bases; unmatched bases: 10. The length of the CDR3 is 15 residues. Per the germline V gene, CDR1 is SGHTA and CDR2 is FQGNSA. CDR3 region: CASSPRRGRDTEAFF. The CDR3 region has the DNA TGTGCCAGCAGCCCCCGCAGGGGGCGGGATACTGAAGCTTTCTTT.

The CDR3 nucleotides read TGTGCCAGCAGCCAGGGGACTAGCGGGGGCTACAATGAGCAGTTCTTC. This sequence encodes CASSQGTSGGYNEQFF. The rearrangement uses TRBV5-4 and TRBJ2-1, with 14 bases identical to TRBD2. Trimming cost V 4 bases and J 3 bases; bases outside gene matches: 3. Germline-derived CDR1 and CDR2 are SGHNT and YYREEE (reference sequence). This CDR3 is built from 16 residues. The full variable domain, in which reference TRBV5-4 and TRBJ2-1 provide the parts outside the CDR3, is ETGVTQSPTHLIKTRGQQVTLRCSSQSGHNTVSWYQQALGQGPQFIFQYYREEENGRGNFPPRFSGLQFPNYSSELNVNALELDDSALYLCASSQGTSGGYNEQFFGPGTRLTVL.

This rearrangement joins TRBV6-1 to TRBJ1-2; D unresolved. This CDR3 comprises 14 residues. V was pared by 5 bases and J by 5 bases, with 15 bases between. Germline V CDR1 and CDR2: MNHNS, SASEGT. CDR3 loop: CASSSSRTVYGYTF. The CDR3 nucleotides read TGTGCCAGCAGTTCTTCCCGGACGGTTTATGGCTACACCTTC.

The chain is built from TRBV18 and TRBJ2-7; 8 bases agree with TRBD1. Looked up from germline, CDR1 is KGHSH and CDR2 is LQKENI. Unmatched junction bases numbered 4, after V lost 0 bases and J lost 3 bases. CDR3 size: 15 residues. The CDR3 loop reads CASSPPGTGGYEQYF. The CDR3 DNA reads as TGTGCCAGCTCACCACCCGGGACAGGCGGCTACGAGCAGTACTTC.

The V call is TRBV15, the J call TRBJ1-1; TRBD1 might be the D (5 bases). Trimming removed 2 bases at V and 6 bases at J, with 10 bases between. CDR3 size: 13 residues. Germline V gene sequence: CDR1 LNHNV, CDR2 YYDKDF (reference sequence). For the CDR3, the DNA is TGTGCCACCAGCAGATCCAGGGTTCCTGAAGCTTTCTTT. Its translation: CATSRSRVPEAFF.

This clone occurred a few times. The V and J genes are TRBV11-2 and TRBJ2-2; no definite D call. There are 14 residues in the CDR3. Per the germline V gene, CDR1 is SGHAT and CDR2 is FQNNGV. With 1 base removed from V and 7 bases from J, the gap between germline ends came to 10 bases. As DNA, the CDR3 is TGTGCCAGCAGCTTAGTCGAAGGAGTCGGGGAGCTGTTTTTT. Its protein is CASSLVEGVGELFF.

This chain links TRBV2 with TRBJ2-2, with 9 bases fitting TRBD2. The CDR3 runs to 15 residues. V lost 4 bases to trimming and J lost 1 base; unmatched junction nucleotides: 1. In germline, CDR1 is SNHLY, CDR2 FYNNEI. CDR3 loop: CASSVTSGNTGELFF. For the CDR3, the DNA is TGTGCCAGCAGTGTGACTAGCGGGAACACCGGGGAGCTGTTTTTT.

Remarks on this clone: Relative to the germline gene, one junction end is altered; a read error may explain this. V is TRBV10-3 and J is TRBJ1-2, with D maybe TRBD1 (5 bases). CDR1 and CDR2 from the germline V gene are ENHRY and SYGVKD. The CDR3 extends over 16 amino acids. Here the CDR3 DNA reads TGTGCCAGCAGTTACTCTGGGGACTTACTTAACTATGGCTACACCTTC. This encodes CASSYSGDLLNYGYTF.

The rearrangement uses TRBV14 and TRBJ1-4; unclear D gene. The V end was cut by 4 bases, the J end by 7 bases, with 10 bases between. The germline V gene has CDR1 SGHDN and CDR2 FVKESK. The CDR3 contains 13 residues. CDR3 bases: TGTGCCAGCAGCCTGTCGCGGTTTGAAAAACTGTTTTTT. It specifies CASSLSRFEKLFF.

The chain uses TRBV7-2 and TRBJ1-1; D remains unclear. CDR3 length: 12 amino acids. Germline CDR1 is SGHTA and CDR2 is FQGNSA. The germline V and J ends were trimmed by 3 bases and 6 bases, with 8 bases remaining between them. CDR3 DNA sequence: TGTGCCAGCAGCTTGGGCAACTCTGAAGCTTTCTTT. Amino acids: CASSLGNSEAFF.

This chain links TRBV6-1 with TRBJ1-3; D gene ambiguous. The V and J ends lost 0 bases and 0 bases respectively, with 3 bases between them. Germline V gene data show CDR1 as MNHNS and CDR2 as SASEGT. This CDR3 spans 14 amino acids. The CDR3, as DNA: TGTGCCAGCAGTGAAGCTTTCTCTGGAAACACCATATATTTT. This encodes CASSEAFSGNTIYF.

The chain joins TRBV18 to TRBJ1-1, with D possibly being TRBD1 (6 bases). Deletions cut 8 bases from V and 1 base from J, with 11 bases between. Germline V gives CDR1 KGHSH, CDR2 LQKENI. The CDR3 loop spans 13 amino acids. Here the CDR3 reads CASRTGSNTEAFF. In DNA form, the CDR3 reads TGTGCCAGCCGTACAGGGTCGAACACTGAAGCTTTCTTT.

J is TRBJ1-1 and V is TRBV29-1; D possibly corresponds to TRBD1 (6 bases). This CDR3 contains 12 residues. Trimming shortened V by 7 bases and J by 3 bases, and 12 bases separated the two germline ends. Germline V gene sequence: CDR1 SQVTM, CDR2 ANQGSEA. The CDR3 DNA follows: TGCAGCGGAGGGGGAGGGTACACTGAAGCTTTCTTT. It encodes CSGGGGYTEAFF. Full variable domain (rest looked up from reference TRBV29-1 and TRBJ1-1): SAVISQKPSRDICQRGTSLTIQCQVDSQVTMMFWYRQQPGQSLTLIATANQGSEATYESGFVIDKFPISRPNLTFSTLTVSNMSPEDSSIYLCSGGGGYTEAFFGQGTRLTVV.

The gene calls are TRBV5-8 and TRBJ1-2, with D perhaps matching TRBD1 (6 bases). V was cut by 1 base and J by 4 bases, with 11 bases left in between. CDR1 and CDR2 (germline): SGHTS, YDEGEE. The CDR3 has 14 residues. The CDR3 nucleotides are TGTGCCAGCAGCTTGTATCAGGGGAGCTATGGCTACACCTTC. Translation gives CASSLYQGSYGYTF. The variable domain in full, with the rest retrieved from reference TRBV5-8 and TRBJ1-2, is EAGVTQSPTHLIKTRGQQATLRCSPISGHTSVYWYQQALGLGLQFLLWYDEGEERNRGNFPPRFSGRQFPNYSSELNVNALELEDSALYLCASSLYQGSYGYTFGSGTRLTVV.

The V call is TRBV7-2, the J call TRBJ2-3, with D tentatively TRBD2 (5 bases). Germline CDR1 is SGHTA and CDR2 is FQGNSA. The CDR3 is 14 residues long. V was clipped by 3 bases and J by 2 bases, with 9 bases between them. The CDR3 region has the DNA TGTGCCAGCAGCTTGAGGCGGGCCACAGATACGCAGTATTTT. Protein product: CASSLRRATDTQYF.

The V gene is TRBV30, the J gene TRBJ2-1, with 11 nucleotides matching TRBD1. Per the germline V gene, CDR1 is GTSNPN and CDR2 is SVGIG (reference sequence). V gave up 0 bases and J gave up 8 bases; unmatched junction bases: 12. The CDR3 totals 17 residues. The CDR3 spells CAWSVRLDRGRRDEQFF. CDR3 coding DNA: TGTGCCTGGAGTGTTCGGCTGGACAGGGGGCGTAGGGATGAGCAGTTCTTC.

This sequence joins TRBV6-6 and TRBJ1-4; no clear D. The V gene lost 6 bases and the J gene lost 8 bases, with 13 bases spanning the gap. This CDR3 spans 13 amino acids. Germline CDR1 MNHNY, CDR2 SVGAGI (reference sequence). In DNA form, the CDR3 reads TGTGCCAGCAGGGCCGGGAGGCAAGAAAAACTGTTTTTT. Its protein product is CASRAGRQEKLFF.

The J gene is TRBJ1-5, the V gene TRBV2; TRBD1 matches 7 bases. V lost 6 bases to trimming and J lost 5 bases; unmatched junction nucleotides: 13. The CDR3 length is 16 residues. Looked up from germline, CDR1 is SNHLY and CDR2 is FYNNEI. CDR3 DNA sequence: TGTGCCAGCAGACAAGAAATGGATCAGGGGGATCAGCCCCAGCATTTT. Protein sequence: CASRQEMDQGDQPQHF.

V is TRBV6-6 and J is TRBJ1-5; TRBD1 aligns across 11 bases. Germline V CDR1 and CDR2: MNHNY, SVGAGI (reference sequence). CDR3 length: 13 residues. J lost 5 bases, V lost 10 bases, and 4 bases had no gene match. CDR3 region: CATRTGGDQPQHF. The CDR3 region has the DNA TGTGCCACAAGGACAGGGGGCGATCAGCCCCAGCATTTT.